Sequencing of this T cell receptor beta chain was carried out in a study of T cell changes during pregnancy in multiple sclerosis. Assay: immunoSEQ multiplex PCR; the TCRdb copy retains only in-frame clones and omits some. The sample yields about 38,000 clones, 91% seen once. Germline CDR1 MRHNA, CDR2 SNTAGT. The ends were cut back, 3 bases at V and 7 bases at J, with 12 bases in the middle. The CDR3 covers 13 residues. The V gene is TRBV6-4, the J gene TRBJ1-2, with D uncertain. The sequence derives from a female donor with multiple sclerosis, enrolled in a pregnancy study. Sequences were derived from CD8+ T cells from peripheral blood mononuclear cells, sampled after pregnancy. The CDR3 DNA reads TGTGCCAGCAGTGAGTCTGGGGAGCTTGGCTACACCTTC. Its translation is CASSESGELGYTF.